The source of this T cell receptor beta chain is a study of vaccination effects on CD4 cells after COVID-19. On the study more broadly: It was two doses of either the BNT162b2 or mRNA-1273 vaccine that participants received. Specimens were obtained from a couple of convalescent patients 16 days and one week prior to vaccination.

ViraFEST used viral peptide pools to expand antigen-specific CD4+ T cells before sequencing. Once cultured for roughly nine days, the cells underwent separation to obtain CD4+ T cells. Between March and December 2020, the person had a SARS-CoV-2 infection that PCR confirmed. In culture with 8 to 10 IU/ml IL-2 and approximately 9.1 ug/ml peptides, PBMC were grown at around 1.8 million per well. Remarks on this clone: What it binds is unknown.

TCRdb's copy holds only in-frame clones and misses some; the assay was immunoSEQ multiplex PCR. The sample has 35,000 to 45,000 clones; around 75% are singletons. Study conclusions and caveats: The authors studied few convalescent patients and collected no early post-infection timepoints.

The sample was CD4+ T cells from PBMCs cultured with a peptide pool, taken before COVID-19 vaccination. The sequence was collected from a human donor who had a prior SARS-CoV-2 infection.

In DNA form, the CDR3 reads TGTGCCAGCAGTGAACTAAGGGGAGACGAGCAGTACTTC. It yields the protein CASSELRGDEQYF. V usage is TRBV2 and J usage is TRBJ2-7; either TRBD1 or TRBD2 may supply D (5 bases each). The CDR3 runs to 13 residues. Looked up from germline, CDR1 is SNHLY and CDR2 is FYNNEI. V lost 2 bases and J lost 5, with 10 bases in between.